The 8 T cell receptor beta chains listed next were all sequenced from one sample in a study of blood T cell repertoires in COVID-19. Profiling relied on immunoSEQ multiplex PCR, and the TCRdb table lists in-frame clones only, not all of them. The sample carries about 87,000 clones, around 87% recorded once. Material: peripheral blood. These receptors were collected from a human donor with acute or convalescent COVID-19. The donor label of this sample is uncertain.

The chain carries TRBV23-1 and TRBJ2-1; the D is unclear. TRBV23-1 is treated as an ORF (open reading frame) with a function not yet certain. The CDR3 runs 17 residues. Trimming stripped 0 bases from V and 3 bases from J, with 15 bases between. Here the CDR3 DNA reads TGCGCCAGCAGTCAATCGCGGTCGGCGACCAACTACAATGAGCAGTTCTTC. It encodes CASSQSRSATNYNEQFF.

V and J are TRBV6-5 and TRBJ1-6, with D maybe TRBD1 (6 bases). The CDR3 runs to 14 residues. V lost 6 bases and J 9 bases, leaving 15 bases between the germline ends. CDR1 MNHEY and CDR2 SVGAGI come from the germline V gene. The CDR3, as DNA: TGTGCCAGCAGACTAGGGGGGGTGGGTTCACCCCTCCACTTT. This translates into CASRLGGVGSPLHF.

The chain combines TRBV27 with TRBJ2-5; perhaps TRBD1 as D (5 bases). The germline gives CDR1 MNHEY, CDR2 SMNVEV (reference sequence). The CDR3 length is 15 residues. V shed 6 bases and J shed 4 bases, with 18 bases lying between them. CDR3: CASRLLGRAGETQYF. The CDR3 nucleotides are TGTGCCAGCAGATTACTTGGCAGGGCCGGAGAGACCCAGTACTTC.

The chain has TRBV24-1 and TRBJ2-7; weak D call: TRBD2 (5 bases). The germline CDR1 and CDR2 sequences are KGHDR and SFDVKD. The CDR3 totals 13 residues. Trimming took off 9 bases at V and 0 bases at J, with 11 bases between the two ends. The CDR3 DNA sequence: TGTGCCACCTCCGGGATTCCCTCCTACGAGCAGTACTTC. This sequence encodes CATSGIPSYEQYF.

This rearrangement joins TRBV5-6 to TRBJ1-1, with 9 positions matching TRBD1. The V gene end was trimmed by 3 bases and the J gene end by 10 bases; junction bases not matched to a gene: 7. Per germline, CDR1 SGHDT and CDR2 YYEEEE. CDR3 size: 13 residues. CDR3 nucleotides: TGTGCCAGCAGCTCATACAGGGGGCAGGGAGCTTTCTTT. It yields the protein CASSSYRGQGAFF. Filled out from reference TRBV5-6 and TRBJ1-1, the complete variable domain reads DAGVTQSPTHLIKTRGQQVTLRCSPKSGHDTVSWYQQALGQGPQFIFQYYEEEERQRGNFPDRFSGHQFPNYSSELNVNALLLGDSALYLCASSSYRGQGAFFGQGTRLTVV.

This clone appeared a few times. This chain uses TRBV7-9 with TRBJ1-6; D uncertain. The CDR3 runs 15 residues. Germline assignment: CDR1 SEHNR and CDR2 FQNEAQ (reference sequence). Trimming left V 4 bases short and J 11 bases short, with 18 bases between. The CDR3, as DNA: TGTGCCAGCAGCTCCGCTCGGGGTGTTCCCGCACCCCTCCACTTT. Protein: CASSSARGVPAPLHF.

This chain's CDR3 is CASSNQMNTEAFF. Written as DNA, the CDR3 is TGTGCCAGTAGTAATCAGATGAACACTGAAGCTTTCTTT. The rearrangement uses TRBV19 and TRBJ1-1; D gene ambiguous. CDR3 length: 13 amino acids. Germline V gives CDR1 LNHDA, CDR2 SQIVND (reference sequence). The ends were cut back, 4 bases at V and 0 bases at J, with 6 bases in the middle.

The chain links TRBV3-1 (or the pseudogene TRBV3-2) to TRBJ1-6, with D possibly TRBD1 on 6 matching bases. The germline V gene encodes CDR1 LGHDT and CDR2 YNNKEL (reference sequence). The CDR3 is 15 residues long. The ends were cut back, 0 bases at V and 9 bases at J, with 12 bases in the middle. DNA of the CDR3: TGTGCCAGCAGCCAAGATGGCAGGGGAAGTTCACCCCTCCACTTT. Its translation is CASSQDGRGSSPLHF.